Shown below are 8 T cell receptor beta chains from a single sample sequenced in a study of cytomegalovirus exposure and HLA in healthy donors. The PCR used 60 Vbeta and 13 Jbeta primers. Repertoires were generated with immunoSEQ multiplex PCR, while TCRdb's copy carries only in-frame clones and drops some. The profile shows some 100,000 clones, 65% to 85% of them singletons. Specimen: PBMCs. These receptors were collected from a woman in her forties in good health and CMV-seronegative.

The sample holds one count of this clone. The gene calls are TRBV5-1 and TRBJ1-1; D is perhaps TRBD1 (6 bases). This CDR3 region has 13 residues. CDR1 is SGHRS and CDR2 is YFSETQ in the germline V gene. V lost 5 bases and J 1 base, leaving 9 bases between the germline ends. In DNA form, the CDR3 reads TGCGCCAGCAGTTTGACAGGGAACACTGAAGCTTTCTTT. Its protein product is CASSLTGNTEAFF.

This clone occurred a few times. The chain couples TRBV4-3 to TRBJ1-5, with 10 bases fitting TRBD1. From germline, CDR1 is LGHNA and CDR2 YSLEER. CDR3 size: 14 residues. V trimming: 4 bases; J trimming: 5 bases; junction bases outside the gene matches: 2. CDR3 DNA sequence: TGCGCCAGCAGCCGGGACAGGGGCGATCAGCCCCAGCATTTT. Translated, it gives CASSRDRGDQPQHF.

The chain uses TRBV6-4 and TRBJ2-2, with no clear D. Trimming removed 5 bases from V and 3 bases from J, with 4 bases in between. The CDR3 is 12 residues long. CDR1 and CDR2 from the germline V gene are MRHNA and SNTAGT. In nucleotides, the CDR3 is TGTGCCAGCAGTCAGGACACCGGGGAGCTGTTTTTT. This codes for CASSQDTGELFF.

A few counts support this clone. The rearrangement uses TRBV2 and TRBJ1-1; D call uncertain. Between the trimmed V and J ends, which lost 7 bases and 5 bases, there was a span of 14 bases. Germline V gene lookup returns CDR1 SNHLY and CDR2 FYNNEI. CDR3 size: 13 residues. The CDR3 loop reads CASNKAIGTEAFF. The CDR3 DNA sequence: TGTGCCAGCAATAAGGCAATCGGGACTGAAGCTTTCTTT.

This chain joins TRBV4-2 and TRBJ1-2; 7 positions agree with TRBD1. The ends lost 2 bases at V and 7 bases at J; junction bases unmatched: 7. This CDR3 spans 14 amino acids. Germline V CDR1 and CDR2: LGHNA, YNFKEQ. The CDR3 loop is CASSQSTGDGGYTF. Here the CDR3 DNA reads TGTGCCAGCAGCCAAAGTACAGGGGACGGTGGCTACACCTTC.

Concerning this clone itself: One end of the junction varies from germline; a read error may be responsible. The chain combines TRBV7-9 with TRBJ2-7; D is undetermined. This CDR3 is built from 12 residues. Germline loops: CDR1 SEHNR, CDR2 FQNEAQ (reference sequence). The CDR3 spells CSSSDTYYEQYF. The CDR3, as DNA: TGTTCCAGCAGCGATACTTATTACGAGCAGTACTTC.

The V call is TRBV4-2, the J call TRBJ1-3; 9 positions match TRBD1. The CDR3 is made up of 16 amino acids. The V gene end was trimmed by 1 base and the J gene end by 0 bases; junction bases not matched to a gene: 1. The germline V gene has CDR1 LGHNA and CDR2 YNFKEQ. In nucleotides, the CDR3 is TGTGCCAGCAGCCAAGCGACAGGGGGCTCTGGAAACACCATATATTTT. Amino acids: CASSQATGGSGNTIYF.

This chain joins TRBV19 and TRBJ1-2; 7 bases map to TRBD1. The CDR3 sequence is 12 residues long. V dropped 9 bases and J dropped 2; count of bases not matched to a gene: 3. From germline, CDR1 is LNHDA and CDR2 SQIVND (reference sequence). DNA of the CDR3: TGTGCCAGCAAACAGGGGAACTATGGCTACACCTTC. Translation gives CASKQGNYGYTF.